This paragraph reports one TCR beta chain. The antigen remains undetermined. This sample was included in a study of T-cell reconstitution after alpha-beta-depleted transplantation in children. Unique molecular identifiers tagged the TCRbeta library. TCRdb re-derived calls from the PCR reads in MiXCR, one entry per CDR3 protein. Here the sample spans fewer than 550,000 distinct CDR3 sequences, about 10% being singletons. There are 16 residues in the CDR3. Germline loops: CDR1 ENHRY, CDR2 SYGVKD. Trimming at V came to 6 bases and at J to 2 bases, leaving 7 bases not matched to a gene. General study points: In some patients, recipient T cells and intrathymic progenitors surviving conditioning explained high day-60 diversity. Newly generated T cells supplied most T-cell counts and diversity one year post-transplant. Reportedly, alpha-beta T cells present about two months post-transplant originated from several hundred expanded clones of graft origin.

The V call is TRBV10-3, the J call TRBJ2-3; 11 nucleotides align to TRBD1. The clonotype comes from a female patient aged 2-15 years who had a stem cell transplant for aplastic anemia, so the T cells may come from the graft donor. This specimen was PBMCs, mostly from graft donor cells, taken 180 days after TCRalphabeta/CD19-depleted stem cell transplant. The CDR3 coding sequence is TGTGCCATCAGGGAGGACAGGGGGCGCAACACAGATACGCAGTATTTT. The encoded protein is CAIREDRGRNTDTQYF.